What follows is one T cell receptor (beta chain) and its context. Mismatch with germline at one junction end may stem from a read error. This record comes from a study of blood T cell repertoires in COVID-19. Study as a whole: Acute and convalescent COVID-19 samples came from the United States, Italy and Spain. Sample material is recorded as cDNA or gDNA derived from T cells, B-cell-depleted T cells, or PBMCs.

CDR1 is SQVTM and CDR2 is ANQGSEA in the germline V gene. The CDR3 has 11 amino acids. The Seattle patients joined while their infection was active and were tracked longitudinally afterward. Original handling: For nucleated cells, counts were estimated from reference gene primer amplification. Some clones are missing from TCRdb's copy, which holds only in-frame ones; the method was immunoSEQ multiplex PCR. That table furnishes V, J and clone size, whereas the DNA furnished D and trimming. Seen here are around 300,000 clones, 90% observed once, and the top ten hold under 3.5%. This chain links TRBV29-1 with TRBJ2-4; 8 positions match TRBD1. The TCR sequence derives from a woman in her twenties or thirties with COVID-19, enrolled during active disease. The specimen sequenced was peripheral blood. The CDR3 here is CSVKTQGALDF. The CDR3 DNA reads TGCAGCGTCAAAACCCAGGGGGCGTTGGACTTC.